These 12 T cell receptor beta chains originate from one sample sequenced in a study of shared clonotypes between healthy human individuals. TCRdb keeps only in-frame clones here, not all; method: immunoSEQ multiplex PCR. The sample yields roughly 520,000 clones, 95% to 97% seen once. Material for sequencing was naive CD4+ T cells sorted from blood. Subset indicated: CD45RA+ positively selected. The receptor source for this set is a woman under 40 in good health.

This chain joins TRBV19 and TRBJ1-1; tentatively, D is TRBD1 (5 bases). V dropped 2 bases and J dropped 3 bases, with 13 bases sitting between them. This CDR3 contains 15 residues. Germline-derived CDR1 and CDR2 are LNHDA and SQIVND (reference sequence). The CDR3, as DNA: TGTGCCAGTAGTATAACCTCCGCGGGGGACACTGAAGCTTTCTTT. It translates to CASSITSAGDTEAFF.

The genes are TRBV19 and TRBJ1-1, with 8 bases aligning to TRBD1. Germline V gives CDR1 LNHDA, CDR2 SQIVND (reference sequence). V dropped 3 bases and J dropped 4; count of bases not matched to a gene: 7. This CDR3 comprises 15 residues. CDR3 DNA: TGTGCCAGTAGTATGGGGACAGGTTCACGCACTGAAGCTTTCTTT. It specifies CASSMGTGSRTEAFF.

The chain has TRBV28 and TRBJ2-7; 9 nucleotides match TRBD1. J was trimmed by 4 bases and V by 6 bases; bases with no gene match: 10. CDR1 and CDR2 from the germline V gene are MDHEN and SYDVKM. The CDR3 covers 15 residues. The CDR3: CASRTTGGYSYEQYF. In nucleotides, the CDR3 is TGTGCCAGCAGAACTACAGGGGGCTACTCATACGAGCAGTACTTC.

The chain links TRBV19 to TRBJ2-7; no clear D gene. CDR3 length: 13 residues. Germline CDR1 reads LNHDA; CDR2 reads SQIVND (reference sequence). With 3 bases removed from V and 6 bases from J, the gap between germline ends came to 12 bases. In nucleotides, the CDR3 is TGTGCCAGTAGTATCCCCTATTTCGCCGAGCAGTACTTC. Translating gives CASSIPYFAEQYF.

The chain is built from TRBV10-3 and TRBJ2-7; TRBD2 aligns across 9 bases. There are 15 residues in the CDR3. The V segment lost 2 bases and the J segment 4 bases; nucleotides outside the gene matches: 6. Per the germline V gene, CDR1 is ENHRY and CDR2 is SYGVKD. The CDR3 bases are TGTGCCATCAGTGAGGCTAGCGGGGAGCCGTACGAGCAGTACTTC. It translates to CAISEASGEPYEQYF.

The V and J genes are TRBV9 and TRBJ2-2; 11 nucleotides line up with TRBD2. The CDR3 is made up of 16 amino acids. Per germline, CDR1 SGDLS and CDR2 YYNGEE. V shed 4 bases, J shed 2 bases, and the junction held 4 bases outside the gene matches. The CDR3 DNA reads TGTGCCAGCAGCATTGGGACTAGCGGAAACACCGGGGAGCTGTTTTTT. Its protein is CASSIGTSGNTGELFF. Using reference TRBV9 and TRBJ2-2 for the parts outside the CDR3, the full variable domain is DSGVTQTPKHLITATGQRVTLRCSPRSGDLSVYWYQQSLDQGLQFLIQYYNGEERAKGNILERFSAQQFPDLHSELNLSSLELGDSALYFCASSIGTSGNTGELFFGEGSRLTVL.

The chain has TRBV6-1 and TRBJ1-5; D is undetermined. CDR1 and CDR2 (germline): MNHNS, SASEGT. The CDR3 sequence is 12 residues long. Deletions cut 6 bases from V and 1 base from J, with 4 bases between. The CDR3 region has the DNA TGTGCCAGCAGCCACAGCAATCAGCCCCAGCATTTT. Protein: CASSHSNQPQHF.

This clone was detected only a few times. This chain uses TRBV4-1 with TRBJ1-5; weak D call: TRBD1 (5 bases). V was shortened by 3 bases and J by 2 bases, with 11 bases between the two germline ends. The CDR3 is made up of 15 amino acids. Germline CDR1 and CDR2: MGHRA and YSYEKL. As DNA, the CDR3 is TGCGCCAGCAGCCAGCCCCAGGGTGGCAATCAGCCCCAGCATTTT. Protein sequence: CASSQPQGGNQPQHF.

The chain joins TRBV18 to TRBJ1-3, with 9 bases lining up with TRBD1. CDR3 length equals 15 residues. Trimming at V came to 8 bases and at J to 0 bases, leaving 5 bases not matched to a gene. The V gene's germline CDR1 is KGHSH and CDR2 LQKENI. CDR3 sequence: CASNRDRVSGNTIYF. Here the CDR3 DNA reads TGTGCCAGCAACCGGGACAGGGTCTCTGGAAACACCATATATTTT.

The genes are TRBV6-5 and TRBJ1-5; 7 nucleotides align to TRBD1. The germline V gene has CDR1 MNHEY and CDR2 SVGAGI. There are 15 residues in the CDR3. V gave up 4 bases and J gave up 1 base; unmatched junction bases: 4. As DNA, the CDR3 is TGTGCCAGCAGTTTGGACAGGCTAAGCAATCAGCCCCAGCATTTT. Translation: CASSLDRLSNQPQHF.

On this clone itself: Other DNA sequences within the sample encode an identical CDR3. This chain connects TRBV28 to TRBJ2-7; TRBD2 aligns across 9 bases. The V and J ends lost 2 bases and 1 base, in that order; junction bases with no gene match: 3. CDR3 size: 15 residues. The germline gives CDR1 MDHEN, CDR2 SYDVKM. The CDR3 reads CASSLAGGPSYEQYF. The CDR3 DNA is TGTGCCAGCAGTTTAGCGGGAGGGCCATCCTACGAGCAGTACTTC.

The rearrangement links TRBV5-4 to TRBJ2-5; 7 bases are a match to TRBD2. Germline CDR1 reads SGHNT; CDR2 reads YYREEE (reference sequence). The CDR3 length is 16 residues. V shed 1 base and J 0 bases; nucleotides not matched to a gene: 6. The CDR3 nucleotides are TGTGCCAGCAGCTTGTCCCTAGCGGATCACCAAGAGACCCAGTACTTC. Translating gives CASSLSLADHQETQYF.